The text below deals with one TCR beta chain. Its antigen is unknown. Other DNA sequences in this sample translate to the same CDR3. Here immunoSEQ multiplex PCR was the method, and the copy in TCRdb shows in-frame clones only, minus some. The repertoire consists of 2 million or so clones, with 85% to 95% occurring once and the leading ten covering 0.1% to 0.15%. The sample is drawn from a study of shared clonotypes between healthy human individuals. Study details: Donors consisted of a couple of women and a few men between 18 and 49. General observations from the study: Only blood samples were collected, and tissue repertoires likely differ.

V shed 3 bases and J shed 3 bases, with 9 bases lying between them. The CDR3 runs 13 residues. Germline values: CDR1 SGHRS, CDR2 YFSETQ. The TCR was taken from a man between 18 and 35 years old in good health. Sequencing was carried out using naive CD4+ T cells sorted from blood. Indicated subset: CD45RA+ positively selected. This sequence joins TRBV5-1 and TRBJ1-2; TRBD1 might be the D (6 bases). The CDR3 bases are TGCGCCAGCAGCTCCAGGGGAGACTATGGCTACACCTTC. Residues: CASSSRGDYGYTF. The whole variable domain, filled in from reference TRBV5-1 and TRBJ1-2, reads KAGVTQTPRYLIKTRGQQVTLSCSPISGHRSVSWYQQTPGQGLQFLFEYFSETQRNKGNFPGRFSGRQFSNSRSEMNVSTLELGDSALYLCASSSRGDYGYTFGSGTRLTVV.